This T cell receptor beta chain was captured in a study of regulatory T cells in long-lasting Graves disease (dated by TCRdb to about 2021). For the wider study: Antithyroid drugs had been taken for less than 3 months by newly diagnosed Graves' disease patients. Persistent Graves' disease patients were compared with newly diagnosed Graves' disease patients by peripheral blood TCR sequencing and RNA sequencing. The study was conducted in China and was registered as a clinical trial. A total of roughly 35 samples underwent TCR sequencing, from roughly 13 patients with persistent Graves' disease and 20 or so patients with newly diagnosed Graves' disease.

The library was prepared using multiplex PCR. The instrument was an Illumina HiSeq 4000. iRepertoire HTBI primers and Arm-PCR amplification of CDR3 regions were used to construct TCR beta libraries. PCR products were gel purified before sequencing. The published analysis was carried out like this. Across samples, about 64 TRBV and 14 TRBJ segments were identified and used for gene usage analysis of CDR3 amino acid clonotypes. Filtered high-quality paired reads were merged into contigs using COPE and FqMerger. Contigs were aligned with BLAST to IMGT TRBV, TRBD and TRBJ reference genes, and CDR3 was defined per IMGT. Any clonotype with a frequency above 0.1% was classified as a highly expanded clone. Shannon entropy served as the measure of repertoire diversity, while the Gini coefficient captured V-J evenness. A clonotype found in more than one individual was treated as public. The public reads were quality trimmed at Q25 with fastp and then assembled into clones with MiXCR by TCRdb, keeping productive beta chains. For every CDR3 protein sequence, its rows merge into one entry that carries the most common genes and DNA. The V and J calls here are based on TCRdb, not the publication. The sample contains approximately 350,000 distinct CDR3 sequences, about a sixth of them found a single time. Together, the top ten hold less than 35% of the sample.

CDR1 and CDR2 are drawn from the germline V gene (reference sequence): LNHDA, SQIVND. At the junction V is shortened by 3 bases and J by 0 bases, with 8 bases in between. Reading from cysteine to phenylalanine, the CDR3 counts 14 amino acids. Of the read, only the CDR3 DNA is kept; its 42 bases are in frame from base 1. In its sample, this clonotype was seen a few times. Its recognized antigen is unknown. No base quality values were provided; no much bigger clone lies one nucleotide off. Beyond this particular receptor, the publication reports: Lower TCR Shannon entropy and fewer highly expanded clones were observed in persistent Graves' disease patients than in newly diagnosed patients, which suggested clonal expansion. Only the TCR beta chain was sequenced and analyzed. TRBV28, TRBJ1-2 and TRBJ2-5 were preferentially used in persistent disease, while TRBV20-1 and TRBJ2-1 were favored in newly diagnosed disease. Only peripheral blood was studied, because thyroid tissue, the primary lesion, was inaccessible. More public clonotypes were shared among persistent patients (more than 2,500) than among newly diagnosed patients (more than 900). The authors acknowledged the small sample size as a limitation that may reduce accuracy.

The label giving this sample's time point can be read as: newly diagnosed GD, antithyroid drugs for less than 3 months. For both TCR sequencing and RNA sequencing, RNA was extracted from PBMCs using TRIzol. The diagnosis of Graves' disease was made according to American Thyroid Association guidelines. The patients came from an endocrinology department in Xi'an, China. From each patient, around 9 milliliters of peripheral blood was collected into an EDTA anticoagulant tube. Ficoll Paque Plus density gradient separation was used to isolate PBMCs, and no further T cell sorting was performed. An Agilent 2100 Bioanalyzer and agarose gel were used to check RNA quality, while a NanoDrop 2000 measured RNA concentration. These sequences were also reported in another study, on T cells in Graves' hyperthyroidism and ophthalmopathy. From that second study: Graves' hyperthyroidism was defined as stable when no progression to ophthalmopathy occurred over 18 months of follow-up. Hyperthyroidism patients were aged 18 to 65 years and newly diagnosed, with disease duration of less than 2 months. Exclusion was applied to patients with uncontrolled infections, other autoimmune diseases, pregnancy or lactation. Diagnoses were based on clinical symptoms, serum thyroxine and TRAb, thyroid ultrasound and orbital computed tomography. A first-round RT-PCR of the TCR CDR3 used the HTBI primer set with the Qiagen OneStep RT-PCR kit. Most expanded thyroid clonotypes (frequency above 0.001) were also detected in blood, suggesting blood repertoires may reflect thyroid immune responses. Ophthalmopathy was separated from stable hyperthyroidism by a 13 V-J signature model, with approximately 86% sensitivity and about 81% specificity obtained in cross-validation and 80%/75% obtained in testing. During validation, the model predicted progression to ophthalmopathy a median of approximately 6.5 months ahead of onset, with 70.59% sensitivity and roughly 75% specificity. To identify TCR V-J signatures that set the groups apart, the researchers used a discovery cohort of approximately 98 patients, made up of some 41 with Graves' ophthalmopathy and about 55 with stable Graves' hyperthyroidism. An independent validation cohort of under 20 hyperthyroidism patients and about 16 patients who later progressed to ophthalmopathy tested prospective prediction of ophthalmopathy. For training and testing, the 100 or so patients in the discovery cohort were randomly divided in a 7:3 ratio. In addition, the study compared T-cell repertoires in thyroid tissue and in blood from roughly six Graves' hyperthyroidism patients. After blood sampling, hyperthyroidism patients were treated with methimazole at a starting dose of 30 mg daily, and ophthalmopathy patients were treated with high-dose intravenous methylprednisolone. Libraries were constructed in a second round of multiplex PCR, after which size selection and purification were carried out. Libraries were sequenced paired-end with 100 bp reads on an Illumina HiSeq2000. SOAPnuke was used to process the raw data, removing reads that contained adapters or uncalled bases, had a mean Phred below 15, or lacked an exact match to the constant primer or identifier. High-quality paired reads were merged using COPE v1.2.5, and each unique nucleotide sequence was defined as a clonotype. Clonotypes were aligned to IMGT TRBV, TRBD and TRBJ reference segments using MiTCR v1.1. The analysis was restricted to V-J combinations with a frequency above 0.0001, which together covered about 99% of the repertoires. A TCS score was defined as the ratio between F50 (clonal expansion) and ExV (chaos), using BLOSUM62-based TCRdist between CDR3 peptides within each V-J. Welch's t-statistics and random forest reduced 500 to 550 V-J features to 10 to 15, which were used in a naive Bayes classifier (R e1071). No statistical method was used to set the sample size in advance, and investigators knew the group allocation. The paper describes TCR Vbeta CDR3 sequencing of 135 peripheral blood samples, made up of fewer than 50 ophthalmopathy patients, 70 to 80 hyperthyroidism patients and about 17 progressor patients.

The material was peripheral blood mononuclear cells (PBMCs), obtained at new diagnosis, from a patient treated with antithyroid drugs. The source is a man aged 40-49 years with Graves disease. Donor details come from another sample of the same person, matched by shared clones. The sequence joins TRBV19 to TRBJ1-1; the D gene is not confidently resolved. The CDR3 amino acid sequence is: CASSIQQLNTEAFF. The DNA sequence reads TGTGCCAGTAGTATCCAACAGCTGAACACTGAAGCTTTCTTT.